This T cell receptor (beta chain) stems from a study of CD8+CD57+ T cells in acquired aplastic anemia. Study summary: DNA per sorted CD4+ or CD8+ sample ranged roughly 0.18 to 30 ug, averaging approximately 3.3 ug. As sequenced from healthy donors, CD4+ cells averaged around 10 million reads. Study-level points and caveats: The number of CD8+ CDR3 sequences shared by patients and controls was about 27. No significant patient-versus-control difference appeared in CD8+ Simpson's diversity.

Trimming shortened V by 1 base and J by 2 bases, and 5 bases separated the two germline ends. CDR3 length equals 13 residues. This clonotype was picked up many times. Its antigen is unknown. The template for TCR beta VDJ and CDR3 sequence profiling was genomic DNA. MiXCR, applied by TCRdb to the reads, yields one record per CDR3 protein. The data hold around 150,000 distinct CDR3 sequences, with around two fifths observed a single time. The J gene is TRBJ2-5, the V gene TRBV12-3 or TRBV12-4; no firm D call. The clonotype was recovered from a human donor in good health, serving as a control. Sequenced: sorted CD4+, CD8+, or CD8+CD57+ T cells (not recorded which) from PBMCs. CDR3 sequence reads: CASSLDWQETQYF. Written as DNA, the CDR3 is TGTGCCAGCAGTTTAGACTGGCAAGAGACCCAGTACTTC.